This T cell receptor beta chain was identified in a study of shared clonotypes between healthy human individuals. Remarks on this clone: Other DNA variants within this sample encode the same CDR3.

Trimming took 6 bases from V and 6 from J, leaving 3 bases between them. The CDR3 covers 10 residues. The germline gives CDR1 SGHAT, CDR2 FQNNGV. TCRdb keeps only in-frame clones here, not all; method: immunoSEQ multiplex PCR. Of some 1,900,000 clones listed, less than 95% are singletons. In the naive CD8 group, cells lacked CD45RO and were positively selected for CCR7, so terminally differentiated effector memory CD45RA+ cells were left out. This sequence joins TRBV11-2 and TRBJ2-1; D gene ambiguous. Sequences were obtained from naive CD8+ T cells sorted from blood. This receptor was taken from a man younger than 35 in good health. The CDR3 sequence is CASSSNEQFF. The CDR3 DNA reads TGTGCCAGCAGTTCCAATGAGCAGTTCTTC.